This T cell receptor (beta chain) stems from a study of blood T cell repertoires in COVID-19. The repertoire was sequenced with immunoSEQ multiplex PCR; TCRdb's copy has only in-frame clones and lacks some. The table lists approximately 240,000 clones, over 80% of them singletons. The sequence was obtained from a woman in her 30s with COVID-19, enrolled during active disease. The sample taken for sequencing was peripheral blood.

The CDR3 DNA sequence: TGTGCCAGCAGTTTAGGGGGGCTTGATGAAGCTTTCTTT. Amino acid sequence: CASSLGGLDEAFF. The rearrangement links TRBV12-3 or TRBV12-4 to TRBJ1-1; a weak D match, TRBD1 (6 bases). The V and J ends lost 1 base and 7 bases respectively, with 10 bases between them. CDR3 length equals 13 residues.